The next 9 T cell receptor beta chains were all read from a single sample in a study of technical replicates of blood from a handful of donors. TCRdb's copy holds only in-frame clones and misses some; the assay was immunoSEQ multiplex PCR. The sample lists about 76,000 clones; 90% to 95% were seen once. The sequenced sample was T cells isolated from PBMCs. The receptors here all came from a human donor in good health.

The CDR3 here is CASSPGEGMYGYTF. The CDR3 nucleotides are TGCGCCAGCAGCCCGGGGGAGGGGATGTATGGCTACACCTTC. The chain joins TRBV4-1 to TRBJ1-2; TRBD1 might be the D (5 bases). This CDR3 comprises 14 residues. V dropped 4 bases and J dropped 5 bases, with 14 bases sitting between them. Germline V CDR1 and CDR2: MGHRA, YSYEKL.

This clone was detected only once. The chain links TRBV9 to TRBJ1-2, with TRBD1 matching over 8 bases. Germline V gives CDR1 SGDLS, CDR2 YYNGEE. After removal of 0 bases from V and 4 bases from J, the junction contained 5 bases not matched to a gene. The CDR3 is 15 amino acids. This chain's CDR3 is CASSVATGGLYGYTF. CDR3 nucleotide sequence: TGTGCCAGCAGCGTAGCTACAGGGGGTCTCTATGGCTACACCTTC.

This chain joins TRBV10-3 and TRBJ2-7; 12 nucleotides match TRBD2. Germline V CDR1 and CDR2: ENHRY, SYGVKD. This CDR3 has 14 residues. V gave up 6 bases and J gave up 6 bases; unmatched junction bases: 6. In DNA form, the CDR3 reads TGTGCCATCAGAGATCCTAGCGGGAGGGGCGAGCAGTACTTC. This translates into CAIRDPSGRGEQYF.

This clone came up once. This sequence joins TRBV5-1 and TRBJ2-3; 7 nucleotides align to TRBD2. Germline values: CDR1 SGHRS, CDR2 YFSETQ. This CDR3 spans 14 amino acids. Unmatched junction bases numbered 5, after V lost 6 bases and J lost 1 base. CDR3 sequence (DNA): TGCGCCAGCATCGAGGGAGGGGGCACAGATACGCAGTATTTT. Translating it yields CASIEGGGTDTQYF.

Here the CDR3 DNA reads TGTGCCAGCAGTTTATCACAGGGGGCTATGGACACTGAAGCTTTCTTT. This codes for CASSLSQGAMDTEAFF. V and J are TRBV27 and TRBJ1-1; 9 bases match TRBD1. V dropped 0 bases and J dropped 3; count of bases not matched to a gene: 5. This CDR3 comprises 16 residues. The germline CDR1 and CDR2 sequences are MNHEY and SMNVEV (reference sequence).

The CDR3 DNA reads TGTGCCAGCAGCTTAGGTTATGTCAGGGAAGAAAAACTGTTTTTT. It encodes CASSLGYVREEKLFF. V and J are TRBV7-2 and TRBJ1-4, with D possibly being TRBD1 (5 bases). Germline-derived CDR1 and CDR2 are SGHTA and FQGNSA. This CDR3 has 15 residues. V was cut by 1 base and J by 8 bases, with 14 bases left in between.

This CDR3 reads CASSLAGWAQPQHF. The CDR3, as DNA: TGTGCCAGCAGCTTGGCAGGATGGGCTCAGCCCCAGCATTTT. J is TRBJ1-5 and V is TRBV5-6; D not certain. Germline CDR1 SGHDT, CDR2 YYEEEE. The CDR3 runs 14 residues. V was cut by 0 bases and J by 6 bases, with 10 bases left in between.

The gene calls are TRBV14 and TRBJ2-7, with 11 bases fitting TRBD1. J lost 6 bases, V lost 5 bases, and 6 bases had no gene match. CDR1 is SGHDN, CDR2 FVKESK, per germline. The CDR3 runs 14 residues. CDR3 nucleotides: TGTGCCAGCAGCGGGAGGACAGGGGGCGCCGAGCAGTACTTC. Amino acids: CASSGRTGGAEQYF.

This clone was seen a handful of times. V usage is TRBV11-3 and J usage is TRBJ2-5; D gene unclear. In germline, CDR1 is SGHNT, CDR2 YENEEA. Trimming removed 0 bases at V and 2 bases at J, with 16 bases between. This CDR3 region has 17 residues. The DNA of the CDR3 is TGTGCCAGCAGCTTAGATCTTACAGAAATATCTCAAGAGACCCAGTACTTC. As protein: CASSLDLTEISQETQYF.